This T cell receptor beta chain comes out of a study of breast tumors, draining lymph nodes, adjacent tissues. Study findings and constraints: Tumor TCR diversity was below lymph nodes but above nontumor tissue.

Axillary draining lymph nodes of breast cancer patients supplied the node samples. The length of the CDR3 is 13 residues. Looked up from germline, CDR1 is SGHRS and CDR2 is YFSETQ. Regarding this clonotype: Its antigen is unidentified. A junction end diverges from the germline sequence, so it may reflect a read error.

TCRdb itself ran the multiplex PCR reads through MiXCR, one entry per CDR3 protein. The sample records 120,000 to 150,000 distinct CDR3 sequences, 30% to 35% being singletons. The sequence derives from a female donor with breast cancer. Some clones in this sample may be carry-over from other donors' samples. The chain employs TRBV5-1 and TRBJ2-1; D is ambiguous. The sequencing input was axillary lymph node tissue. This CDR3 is CASSLAGWDDQFF. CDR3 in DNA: TGCGCCAGCAGCTTGGCCGGATGGGATGACCAGTTCTTC.